The present TCR beta chain was sequenced within a study of T-cell memory formation after mild COVID-19. Study overall: Largely, TCR clusters stayed within a single donor. Findings of the study overall: Cross-reactive memory apparently joined, as some responding clones appeared in pre-infection memory. CD4+ clones that contracted lay mainly in CM and EM; CD8+ ones lay in EMRA.

Germline V gives CDR1 SGHTA, CDR2 FQGNSA. The CDR3 contains 13 residues. Trimming pared 0 bases from V and 11 bases from J, leaving 10 bases between. Each CDR3 protein gets one entry after TCRdb re-called the 5' RACE reads with MiXCR. The sample yields approximately 50,000 distinct CDR3 sequences, roughly 12% seen once. This clonotype was recorded a few times. Its antigen is unidentified. Sample: PBMCs or a T cell subset sorted from them (not recorded which). The clonotype was recovered from a man aged 18 to 30 who had mild COVID-19 (a few samples of this study predate the infection). Cell type and time point are not known. The chain uses TRBV7-2 and TRBJ1-4; the D is unclear. The CDR3 here is CASSLAPPGKLFF. CDR3 DNA sequence: TGTGCCAGCAGCTTAGCCCCACCGGGTAAACTGTTTTTT.